This is a list of T cell receptor beta chains from one sample in a study of shared clonotypes between healthy human individuals. Assay: immunoSEQ multiplex PCR; the TCRdb copy retains only in-frame clones and omits some. The table includes around 2,000,000 clones, 85% to 95% detected once. The sample was naive CD8+ T cells sorted from blood. These receptors were obtained from a man aged 18-30 years in good health. The CDR3 runs from the conserved cysteine through the conserved F or W. A D gene is named only where the DNA matches it firmly. Not every row has a clone size; where given, it reads once, few, many or a size class.

TRBJ2-7	.	TRBV7-9	.	CASSTENSYEQYF	TGTGCCAGCAGCACAGAAAACAGCTACGAGCAGTACTTC
TRBJ2-7	.	TRBV11-1	TRBD2	CASSFGGGASYEQYF	TGTGCCAGCAGCTTCGGCGGGGGGGCCTCCTACGAGCAGTACTTC
TRBJ2-7	once	TRBV7-9	.	CASSLGQNEQYF	TGTGCCAGCAGCTTAGGTCAGAACGAGCAGTACTTC
TRBJ1-2	.	TRBV27	.	CASSGDLANYGYTF	TGTGCCAGCAGTGGGGACCTGGCTAACTATGGCTACACCTTC
TRBJ2-3	.	TRBV27	.	CASSTPRGLDTQYF	TGTGCCAGCAGTACCCCACGGGGCCTGGATACGCAGTATTTT
TRBJ1-2	.	TRBV11-2	.	CASSLDDLDIYGYTF	TGTGCCAGCAGCTTAGATGATTTAGACATCTATGGCTACACCTTC
TRBJ2-2	.	TRBV30	.	CAWTAAGLTGELFF	TGTGCCTGGACCGCTGCAGGGCTCACCGGGGAGCTGTTTTTT
TRBJ2-7	.	TRBV4-1	.	CASSQDLSLYSYEQYF	TGCGCCAGCAGCCAAGATCTTAGTTTGTACTCCTACGAGCAGTACTTC
TRBJ2-1	.	TRBV9	.	CASSGDYNEQFF	TGTGCCAGCAGCGGAGACTACAATGAGCAGTTCTTC
TRBJ2-7	.	TRBV9	.	CASSSPPDARRYF	TGTGCCAGCAGCTCCCCCCCGGACGCCCGGCGGTACTTC
TRBJ1-2	once	TRBV5-6	.	CASSSTWGAEDGYTF	TGTGCCAGCAGCTCGACGTGGGGGGCGGAGGATGGCTACACCTTC
TRBJ1-1	.	TRBV6-5	.	CAAREGSTEAFF	TGTGCCGCCCGCGAGGGGAGTACTGAAGCTTTCTTT
TRBJ1-5	.	TRBV5-1	TRBD1	CASGLEGQGANQPQHF	TGCGCCAGCGGCTTGGAGGGACAGGGGGCAAATCAGCCCCAGCATTTT
TRBJ2-1	.	TRBV5-4	.	CASSSLGDEQFF	TGTGCCAGCAGCTCACTTGGGGATGAGCAGTTCTTC
TRBJ2-3	.	TRBV2	.	CASSEDDGTQYF	TGTGCCAGCAGTGAAGATGACGGGACGCAGTATTTT
TRBJ1-2	.	TRBV14	.	CASSLPRDFGYTF	TGTGCCAGCAGCCTTCCCCGGGACTTTGGCTACACCTTC
TRBJ2-4	once	TRBV2	.	CASSEEGQGSKNIQYF	TGTGCCAGCAGTGAGGAGGGGCAGGGTTCCAAAAACATTCAGTACTTC
TRBJ1-2	.	TRBV9	TRBD1	CASSGMGQGAHGYTF	TGTGCCAGCAGCGGGATGGGACAGGGGGCACATGGCTACACCTTC
TRBJ1-6	.	TRBV19	.	CASSWGTTNSPLHF	TGTGCCAGTAGTTGGGGAACGACGAATTCACCCCTCCACTTT
TRBJ2-7	once	TRBV5-4	TRBD1	CASSSRDRDPYEQYF	TGTGCCAGCAGTTCCCGGGACAGGGATCCCTACGAGCAGTACTTC
TRBJ2-7	.	TRBV5-5	TRBD2	CASSLGLAGSYEQYF	TGTGCCAGCAGCCTGGGACTAGCGGGTTCCTACGAGCAGTACTTC
TRBJ1-1	.	TRBV7-9	.	CASSLVPAKATEAFF	TGTGCCAGCAGCTTAGTACCAGCGAAGGCCACTGAAGCTTTCTTT
TRBJ2-4	.	TRBV5-1	TRBD1	CASSSSQGGGNIQYF	TGCGCCAGCAGCTCAAGCCAAGGGGGCGGAAACATTCAGTACTTC
TRBJ2-7	.	TRBV6-5	.	CASSWTDPADEQYF	TGTGCCAGCAGTTGGACGGACCCGGCCGACGAGCAGTACTTC
TRBJ2-3	.	TRBV4-1	.	CASSQGGQFTDTQYF	TGCGCCAGCAGCCAAGGGGGGCAGTTCACAGATACGCAGTATTTT
TRBJ1-4	.	TRBV7-9	TRBD1	CASSPPAGQGREKLFF	TGTGCCAGCAGCCCCCCAGCCGGACAGGGTCGGGAAAAACTGTTTTTT
TRBJ2-7	.	TRBV11-2	.	CASSWGPDIVYEQYF	TGTGCCAGCAGTTGGGGACCGGACATCGTGTACGAGCAGTACTTC
TRBJ2-7	.	TRBV5-6	TRBD2	CASSEGVAGDHEQYF	TGTGCCAGCAGCGAAGGGGTAGCGGGAGATCACGAGCAGTACTTC
TRBJ1-5	.	TRBV5-5	.	CASSLVGQWDQPQHF	TGTGCCAGCAGCCTTGTAGGACAGTGGGATCAGCCCCAGCATTTT
TRBJ2-2	.	TRBV30	.	CAWSDLAGLNTGELFF	TGTGCCTGGAGTGACCTTGCGGGGCTGAACACCGGGGAGCTGTTTTTT